These T cell receptor beta chains were read from a single sample in a study of cytomegalovirus exposure and HLA in healthy donors. Assay: immunoSEQ multiplex PCR; the TCRdb copy retains only in-frame clones and omits some. Here the sample spans approximately 220,000 clones, roughly 83% being singletons. Sequencing input: PBMCs. The source is a boy younger than 10 in good health and CMV-seronegative. Each CDR3 is given with its conserved first and last residue. A D gene is named only where the DNA matches it firmly. Clone sizes are given selectively: once, few, many, or a class where the clone is expanded.

cdr3_aa	cdr3_nt	clone_size	v_call	j_call	d_call	cdr3_length
CASSESTRTFSTDTQYF	TGTGCCAGCAGTGAAAGTACCAGGACATTTAGCACAGATACGCAGTATTTT	.	TRBV2	TRBJ2-3	.	17
CASEGDRGLGNTIYF	TGTGCCAGCGAGGGGGACAGGGGGCTTGGAAACACCATATATTTT	.	TRBV9	TRBJ1-3	TRBD1	15
CASSMAGLAGGNEQFF	TGTGCCAGTAGTATGGCGGGACTAGCGGGAGGTAATGAGCAGTTCTTC	.	TRBV19	TRBJ2-1	TRBD2	16
CASSVVADTYGYTF	TGTGCCAGCAGCGTAGTTGCCGACACCTATGGCTACACCTTC	.	TRBV9	TRBJ1-2	.	14
CASSWPGQGGNTEAFF	TGTGCCAGCAGCTGGCCGGGACAGGGGGGGAACACTGAAGCTTTCTTT	.	TRBV7-8	TRBJ1-1	TRBD1	16
CASSFGQERRPQHF	TGTGCCAGCAGCTTCGGACAGGAGCGTCGGCCCCAGCATTTT	.	TRBV7-6	TRBJ1-5	TRBD1	14
CSVLQGANTGELFF	TGCAGCGTATTACAGGGGGCTAACACCGGGGAGCTGTTTTTT	.	TRBV29-1	TRBJ2-2	TRBD1	14
CASSRQGTTEAFF	TGCGCCAGCAGCCGACAGGGTACCACTGAAGCTTTCTTT	.	TRBV4-1	TRBJ1-1	TRBD1	13
CASTLRTSGTDTQYF	TGTGCCAGCACCTTAAGAACTAGCGGCACAGATACGCAGTATTTT	.	TRBV2	TRBJ2-3	TRBD2	15
CSSTSGTGESTIYF	TGTTCCAGCACCTCAGGTACAGGAGAGAGTACCATATATTTT	.	TRBV7-9	TRBJ1-3	.	14
CSAGTGGSGANVLTF	TGCAGCGCTGGGACAGGGGGCTCTGGGGCCAACGTCCTGACTTTC	.	TRBV29-1	TRBJ2-6	TRBD1	15
CASSLSGEPYEQYF	TGTGCCAGCAGCTTGTCAGGGGAACCCTACGAGCAGTACTTC	.	TRBV7-3	TRBJ2-7	.	14
CASSDGQSSGNTIYF	TGTGCCAGCAGCGATGGACAGTCCTCTGGAAACACCATATATTTT	once	TRBV5-4	TRBJ1-3	.	15
CASSYRTNRPSPLHF	TGTGCCAGCAGTTATCGGACAAATCGGCCTTCACCCCTCCACTTT	.	TRBV6-5	TRBJ1-6	.	15
CASSLILRDSETQYF	TGTGCCAGCAGCTTAATTTTACGGGATTCGGAGACCCAGTACTTC	.	TRBV11-2	TRBJ2-5	.	15
CASSHPAGTGEWFRDNEQYF	TGCGCCAGCAGCCACCCCGCGGGGACAGGGGAATGGTTTCGGGATAACGAGCAGTACTTC	.	TRBV4-1	TRBJ2-7	TRBD1	20
CVLGAAGGDEQYF	TGTGTACTGGGCGCGGCAGGGGGCGACGAGCAGTACTTC	few	TRBV6-5	TRBJ2-7	TRBD1	13
CAWSRLAGGHEQFF	TGTGCCTGGAGTCGACTAGCGGGGGGACATGAGCAGTTCTTC	.	TRBV30	TRBJ2-1	TRBD2	14
CSSSLVGLAGGVKDTQYF	TGTTCCAGCAGCTTAGTCGGACTAGCGGGAGGGGTTAAAGATACGCAGTATTTT	.	TRBV7-9	TRBJ2-3	TRBD2	18
CSVGSDLQGSGNTIYF	TGCAGCGTTGGGTCCGATTTACAGGGTTCCGGAAACACCATATATTTT	.	TRBV29-1	TRBJ1-3	.	16
CASSWREGPTGELFF	TGTGCCAGCAGTTGGCGGGAGGGCCCCACCGGGGAGCTGTTTTTT	.	TRBV2	TRBJ2-2	TRBD2	15
CASSLDSSAWNEQYF	TGTGCCAGTAGCTTGGACTCGTCCGCCTGGAACGAGCAGTACTTC	.	TRBV19	TRBJ2-7	.	15
CASSEGTSVVETQYF	TGTGCCAGCAGTGAAGGGACTAGCGTGGTAGAGACCCAGTACTTC	.	TRBV6-1	TRBJ2-5	TRBD2	15
CASSPGGETYEQYF	TGCGCCAGCAGTCCCGGGGGGGAGACCTACGAGCAGTACTTC	.	TRBV4-1	TRBJ2-7	TRBD2	14
CASSEGRRVNGYTF	TGTGCCAGCAGCGAAGGGCGCAGGGTGAATGGCTACACCTTC	.	TRBV7-9	TRBJ1-2	.	14
CASSLKLAGVIGTQYF	TGTGCCAGCAGCTTGAAATTAGCGGGAGTCATCGGGACCCAGTACTTC	.	TRBV5-4	TRBJ2-5	TRBD2	16
CANVRDRGYGYTF	TGTGCCAACGTCCGGGACAGGGGCTATGGCTACACCTTC	.	TRBV2	TRBJ1-2	TRBD1	13
CASSLGPTGELFF	TGTGCCAGCAGCTTGGGGCCGACCGGGGAGCTGTTTTTT	.	TRBV11-2	TRBJ2-2	.	13
CASSSGLAGGEQFF	TGTGCCAGCAGCTCGGGACTAGCGGGAGGTGAGCAGTTCTTC	.	TRBV7-2	TRBJ2-1	TRBD2	14
CATGQGTYEQYF	TGTGCCACCGGACAGGGTACCTACGAGCAGTACTTC	.	TRBV6-1	TRBJ2-7	TRBD1	12
CASSRQGAGNQPQHF	TGTGCCAGCAGTCGACAGGGGGCCGGCAATCAGCCCCAGCATTTT	.	TRBV6-5	TRBJ1-5	TRBD1	15
CASSVVGTDTQYF	TGTGCCAGCAGCGTAGTCGGCACAGATACGCAGTATTTT	.	TRBV9	TRBJ2-3	.	13
CSVVADLGETQYF	TGCAGCGTTGTTGCAGACCTCGGGGAGACCCAGTACTTC	.	TRBV29-1	TRBJ2-5	.	13
CSVEDTWQGEAFF	TGCAGCGTTGAAGATACGTGGCAGGGAGAAGCTTTCTTT	.	TRBV29-1	TRBJ1-1	.	13
CASSLAGRNTGELFF	TGTGCCAGCAGCTTGGCAGGTCGCAACACCGGGGAGCTGTTTTTT	.	TRBV5-8	TRBJ2-2	.	15
CASTPAGVYEQYF	TGTGCCAGCACCCCAGCGGGGGTATACGAGCAGTACTTC	.	TRBV6-4	TRBJ2-7	TRBD2	13
CASSGRLDYGYTF	TGTGCCAGCAGTGGCCGGTTAGACTATGGCTACACCTTC	.	TRBV2	TRBJ1-2	.	13
CASSMTQGTGELFF	TGTGCCAGCAGCATGACACAGGGAACCGGGGAGCTGTTTTTT	.	TRBV7-3	TRBJ2-2	.	14
CASSSDRVPYEQYF	TGTGCCAGCAGCTCGGACAGGGTCCCCTACGAGCAGTACTTC	once	TRBV7-9	TRBJ2-7	TRBD1	14
CASSVEPSQGYGYTF	TGTGCCAGCAGCGTAGAACCTAGTCAGGGCTATGGCTACACCTTC	.	TRBV9	TRBJ1-2	.	15
CASSLGPVSGANVLTF	TGTGCCAGCAGCTTAGGTCCGGTCTCTGGGGCCAACGTCCTGACTTTC	.	TRBV11-2	TRBJ2-6	.	16
CASSPAGGSYEQYF	TGTGCCAGCAGCCCGGCCGGCGGCTCCTACGAGCAGTACTTC	.	TRBV9	TRBJ2-7	.	14
CASSREQWETQYF	TGTGCCAGCAGCCGGGAGCAGTGGGAGACCCAGTACTTC	.	TRBV7-9	TRBJ2-5	.	13
CASTLLLTDTQYF	TGTGCCAGCACCCTACTTCTCACAGATACGCAGTATTTT	.	TRBV21-1	TRBJ2-3	.	13
CASSIAGDFTGELFF	TGTGCCAGTAGTATAGCGGGAGATTTTACCGGGGAGCTGTTTTTT	few	TRBV19	TRBJ2-2	.	15